This T cell receptor beta chain is from a study of T cells in Graves' hyperthyroidism and ophthalmopathy. Study-wide findings and caveats: Blood also held most thyroid clonotypes expanded beyond 0.001. Separating ophthalmopathy from stable hyperthyroidism was achieved by a 13 V-J model.

This CDR3 comprises 15 residues. The V and J ends lost 0 bases and 5 bases respectively, with 11 bases between them. Germline CDR1 and CDR2: LGHDT and YNNKEL (reference sequence). Clinical symptoms, serum thyroxine and TRAb, thyroid ultrasound and orbital computed tomography together formed the diagnostic basis. Blood from later-ophthalmopathy patients was taken at first hyperthyroidism diagnosis. This clonotype was found many times. What it binds is not known. Template material for amplifying TCR beta CDR3 regions consisted of RNA transcripts. A set of HTBI primers served as the primers for a first-round RT-PCR of the TCR CDR3. TCRdb recomputed calls from the multiplex PCR reads with MiXCR, one row per CDR3 protein. The sample includes 600,000 to 850,000 distinct CDR3 sequences, around a sixth of them seen just once.

The chain has TRBV3-1 and TRBJ1-5; no reliable D call. The origin of this receptor is a woman aged 50 to 65 with Graves' hyperthyroidism that later progressed to Graves' ophthalmopathy. Sequenced: blood. CDR3 DNA: TGTGCCAGCAGCCAAGATCCCGTGGTAGATCAGCCCCAGCATTTT. Translation gives CASSQDPVVDQPQHF.